The rows below give T cell receptor beta chains drawn from one sample of a study of CD8 T cells in Susac syndrome. TCRdb re-analysed the immunoSEQ multiplex PCR reads in MiXCR, keeping a single row per CDR3 protein. The data contain approximately 300,000 distinct CDR3 sequences, over 75% of them singletons. Input material: CD8+ T cells from PBMCs. These receptors were taken from a human donor with multiple sclerosis. CDR3s include the opening cysteine and the closing phenylalanine or tryptophan. A D gene is named only where the DNA matches it firmly. Clone size is given for some rows only: seen once, a few or many times, or a class if the clone is expanded.

. | TRBJ1-2 | TRBV27 | . | CASSLPGTAGYGYTF | TGTGCCAGCAGTTTACCCGGGACCGCCGGCTATGGCTACACCTTC
. | TRBJ2-2 | TRBV3-1 | . | CASSQDMRRSGELFF | TGTGCCAGCAGCCAAGATATGAGACGTTCCGGGGAGCTGTTTTTT
TRBD1 | TRBJ2-7 | TRBV30 | . | CAWNRGSGEQYF | TGTGCCTGGAACAGGGGCTCAGGCGAGCAGTACTTC
. | TRBJ1-5 | TRBV28 | . | CASSLGRNNQPQHF | TGTGCCAGCAGTTTAGGCAGAAACAATCAGCCCCAGCATTTT
TRBD1 | TRBJ1-2 | TRBV11-2 | . | CASSLGDRADGYTF | TGTGCCAGCAGCTTAGGGGACAGGGCGGATGGCTACACCTTC
TRBD1 | TRBJ2-3 | TRBV7-9 | once | CASSFPHGQGGVDTQYF | TGTGCCAGCAGCTTTCCCCACGGACAGGGAGGAGTAGATACGCAGTATTTT
. | TRBJ1-2 | TRBV11-2 | . | CASSQSPLRQISGYTF | TGTGCCAGCAGCCAGAGCCCCCTCCGACAAATCAGTGGCTACACCTTC
. | TRBJ1-5 | TRBV28 | . | CASTDTTRVQPQHF | TGTGCCAGCACCGATACGACGCGTGTACAGCCCCAGCATTTT
. | TRBJ2-7 | TRBV9 | . | CASSPRQGGNGEQYF | TGTGCCAGCAGCCCAAGACAGGGAGGGAACGGCGAGCAGTACTTC
. | TRBJ1-5 | TRBV27 | few | CASSLGQPNQPQHF | TGTGCCAGCAGTTTAGGGCAGCCCAATCAGCCCCAGCATTTT
. | TRBJ1-1 | TRBV7-9 | . | CASRLQGSEAFF | TGTGCCAGCAGGTTACAGGGCTCTGAAGCTTTCTTT
. | TRBJ2-1 | TRBV4-1 | . | CASSPQPLDEQFF | TGCGCCAGCAGCCCTCAACCCCTGGATGAGCAGTTCTTC
TRBD2 | TRBJ2-3 | TRBV7-8 | . | CASSSRVAGVLVDTQYF | TGTGCCAGCAGCTCCCGGGTAGCGGGAGTATTAGTGGATACGCAGTATTTT
TRBD1 | TRBJ1-4 | TRBV5-8 | . | CASSFGQGAGEKLFF | TGTGCCAGCAGCTTCGGACAGGGGGCAGGGGAAAAACTGTTTTTT
TRBD2 | TRBJ2-7 | TRBV5-4 | . | CASSLRTSGSLEQYF | TGTGCCAGCAGCCTCCGGACTAGCGGGAGTCTCGAGCAGTACTTC
TRBD2 | TRBJ2-5 | TRBV2 | once | CASSEAASGNQETQYF | TGTGCCAGCAGTGAAGCGGCTAGCGGGAACCAAGAGACCCAGTACTTC
. | TRBJ1-1 | TRBV29-1 | . | CSVEDPGLLMNTEAFF | TGCAGCGTTGAAGATCCGGGGCTCCTGATGAACACTGAAGCTTTCTTT
. | TRBJ2-5 | TRBV7-9 | . | CASRLQGQETQYF | TGTGCCAGCCGTTTACAGGGCCAAGAGACCCAGTACTTC
TRBD2 | TRBJ2-1 | TRBV25-1 | . | CASIPSGSNNNEQFF | TGTGCCAGCATTCCTAGCGGGAGTAACAACAATGAGCAGTTCTTC
. | TRBJ2-1 | TRBV19 | . | CASSIPGNEQFF | TGTGCCAGTAGTATTCCGGGGAATGAGCAGTTCTTC
. | TRBJ2-3 | TRBV5-4 | . | CAVKPHPGLTDTQYF | TGTGCCGTTAAGCCGCATCCAGGACTTACAGATACGCAGTATTTT
TRBD2 | TRBJ2-4 | TRBV9 | few | CASSVGGLAGPKNIQYF | TGTGCCAGCAGCGTAGGGGGCCTAGCGGGGCCCAAAAACATTCAGTACTTC
TRBD1 | TRBJ1-2 | TRBV9 | . | CASSPDRGPLQGGYTF | TGTGCCAGCAGCCCCGACAGGGGGCCGTTGCAAGGAGGCTACACCTTC
. | TRBJ1-4 | TRBV7-9 | . | CASSPASWDEKLFF | TGTGCCAGCAGCCCCGCCAGTTGGGATGAAAAACTGTTTTTT
. | TRBJ1-2 | TRBV29-1 | . | CSVEDLAGQYYGYTF | TGCAGCGTTGAAGATCTGGCCGGACAGTACTATGGCTACACCTTC
TRBD2 | TRBJ2-5 | TRBV19 | . | CASSSGRRGYQETQYF | TGTGCCAGTAGTAGCGGGAGACGGGGGTACCAAGAGACCCAGTACTTC
. | TRBJ2-1 | TRBV7-2 | . | CASSLDGTPYNEQFF | TGTGCCAGCAGCTTAGACGGGACGCCCTACAATGAGCAGTTCTTC
. | TRBJ2-2 | TRBV12-3/TRBV12-4 | . | CASSFSSTGELFF | TGTGCCAGCAGTTTTAGCAGTACCGGGGAGCTGTTTTTT
. | TRBJ2-2 | TRBV19 | once | CASNSDISNTGELFF | TGTGCCAGCAATTCGGACATAAGCAACACCGGGGAGCTGTTTTTT
. | TRBJ1-2 | TRBV15 | . | CATSRGGLFYGYTF | TGTGCCACCAGCAGGGGAGGCCTCTTCTATGGCTACACCTTC
. | TRBJ2-7 | TRBV7-2 | few | CASSLMGRTMSWYEQYF | TGTGCCAGCAGCTTAATGGGACGTACTATGTCTTGGTACGAGCAGTACTTC
. | TRBJ2-3 | TRBV28 | . | CASRTVGRDTQYF | TGTGCCAGCCGCACAGTGGGGAGAGATACGCAGTATTTT
. | TRBJ1-2 | TRBV28 | . | CATEKGENYGYTF | TGTGCCACCGAGAAGGGGGAAAACTATGGCTACACCTTC
. | TRBJ2-5 | TRBV7-9 | . | CASSFLHFQETQYF | TGTGCCAGCAGCTTCCTTCACTTCCAAGAGACCCAGTACTTC
TRBD2 | TRBJ2-1 | TRBV9 | . | CASSVGGSINEQFF | TGTGCCAGCAGCGTGGGCGGGAGCATCAATGAGCAGTTCTTC
. | TRBJ1-1 | TRBV30 | . | CAGGTGRDTEAFF | TGTGCCGGGGGCACAGGGCGCGACACTGAAGCTTTCTTT